This T cell receptor beta chain was obtained from a study of blood T cells in healthy people across ages (dated by TCRdb to the mid-2010s). Some background on the complete study: In model experiments, template switching captured about one uniquely barcoded TCR beta cDNA molecule for every two T cells. The donors were split into four age groups: young (average around 17 years), middle-aged (39), aged (about 56) and long-lived (82). Using deep sequencing normalized with unique cDNA molecular identifiers, the study measured how TCR beta repertoire diversity changes with age. To avoid experimental bias, donors of different ages were distributed randomly across sequencing lanes. Two additional independent replicas of 1 million unique cDNA reads from the same blood draw were analyzed for two donors (one aged 18 to 30 and one aged 80 or older). The paper's findings and limits, for the study overall: Donor CMV infection status was unknown, potentially confounding age-related changes in expanded clonotypes. Observed TCR beta diversity per million T cells fell roughly linearly with age, and a significant reduction was already apparent by age about 38. Because profiling used bulk unsorted PBMCs, naive and antigen-experienced compartments could not be compared conclusively. Total diversity estimates from one million sequenced T cells were considered lower bounds and underestimates. The percentage of naive T cells measured by flow cytometry correlated strongly with observed TCR beta diversity. Compared with the aged group, more naive CD4+ T cells, fewer expanded clones and increased TCR diversity were shown by the long-lived group, suggesting age selection.

The V end loses 0 bases and the J end loses 0 bases, and a stretch of 12 bases separates them. There are 17 amino acids in the CDR3, from cysteine to phenylalanine inclusive. The retained sequence is limited to the CDR3, 51 bases, with the frame set at the first base. According to the germline V gene, CDR1 reads LGHNA and CDR2 reads YSLEER. A note on this clonotype: Its specific antigen is unknown. Per-base quality was not reported, and no clone a single base away is much larger than it.

Library preparation was by 5' RACE. The instrument given in TCRdb is Illumina HiSeq 2500. The second PCR ran for roughly 7 to 12 cycles and used a J-beta primer mix along with a sample-barcoded 5' primer. A template-switch 5' adaptor carrying 12 random nucleotides introduced a unique molecular identifier onto each TCR beta cDNA molecule. Each sample yielded at least 2.5 million CDR3-containing paired-end reads. The Mint cDNA synthesis kit, primed by a TRBC-specific oligonucleotide, was used to synthesize first-strand cDNA from all RNA. All cDNA was treated with uracil-DNA glycosylase and then went through a first 18-cycle PCR with the universal primers M1SS and BC2_uni_R. As for the authors' bioinformatics: Each sample was normalized by randomly selecting 1 million high-quality reads, each carrying a distinct molecular identifier. Instead of being binned into consensus sequences, reads that shared molecular identifiers were thrown out. MiTCR, with a Q25 quality threshold and the strictest error-elimination algorithm, was used for CDR3 identification, clonotype clustering and error correction. A nonparametric unseen species model with Euler transformation was used to estimate a lower bound on total TCR beta diversity. In-frame beta chains were kept once TCRdb had trimmed the public reads at Q25 with fastp and called clones with MiXCR. CDR3 protein duplicates are merged, each entry listing the most common genes and DNA. TCRdb, rather than the study authors, made the V and J calls. Across this sample there are around 970,000 distinct CDR3 sequences, with around 54% seen only once. The ten most abundant clones make up about a fifth of the sample.

Systemically healthy Caucasian individuals from Russia, 35 to 50 in total and aged about 6 to 100 years, were included as donors. Each donor gave around 9.5 milliliters of peripheral blood, collected into EDTA-treated Vacutainer tubes. Ficoll-Paque density-gradient centrifugation was used to isolate PBMCs, with at least 6.5 million per sample. Trizol reagent was used to extract total RNA from PBMCs, with at least 5.5 micrograms per sample. The percentages of naive CD45RAhigh/CD27high T cells were determined by flow cytometry on a PBMC aliquot from every donor. Input material: blood. The sequence came from an older woman in good health. This receptor chain uses TRBV4-3 and TRBJ2-1; the D gene remains uncertain. The CDR3 has the sequence CASSQDSRSSSYNEQFF. The DNA sequence is given as TGCGCCAGCAGCCAAGATTCCCGGAGCAGCTCCTACAATGAGCAGTTCTTC.